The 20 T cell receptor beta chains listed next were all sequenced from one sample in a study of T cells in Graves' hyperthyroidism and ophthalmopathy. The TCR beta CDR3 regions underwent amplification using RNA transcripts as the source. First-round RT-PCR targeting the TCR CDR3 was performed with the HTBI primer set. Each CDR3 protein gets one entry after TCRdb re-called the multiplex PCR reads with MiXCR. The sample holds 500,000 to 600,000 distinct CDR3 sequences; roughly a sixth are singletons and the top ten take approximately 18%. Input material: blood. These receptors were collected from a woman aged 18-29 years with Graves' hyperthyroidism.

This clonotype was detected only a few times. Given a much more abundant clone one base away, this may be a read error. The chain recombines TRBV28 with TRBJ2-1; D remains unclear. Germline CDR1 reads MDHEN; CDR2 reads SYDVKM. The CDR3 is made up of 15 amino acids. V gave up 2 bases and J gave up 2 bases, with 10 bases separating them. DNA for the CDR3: TGTGCCAGCAGTTTAATTTCTTTCCCCTACAATGAGCAGTTCTTC. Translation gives CASSLISFPYNEQFF.

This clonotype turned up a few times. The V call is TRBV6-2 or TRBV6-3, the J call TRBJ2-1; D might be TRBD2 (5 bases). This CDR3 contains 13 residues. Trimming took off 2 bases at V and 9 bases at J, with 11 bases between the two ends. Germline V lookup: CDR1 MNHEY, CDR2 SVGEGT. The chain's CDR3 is CASSYALGGEQFF. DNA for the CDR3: TGTGCCAGCAGTTACGCACTAGGCGGTGAGCAGTTCTTC.

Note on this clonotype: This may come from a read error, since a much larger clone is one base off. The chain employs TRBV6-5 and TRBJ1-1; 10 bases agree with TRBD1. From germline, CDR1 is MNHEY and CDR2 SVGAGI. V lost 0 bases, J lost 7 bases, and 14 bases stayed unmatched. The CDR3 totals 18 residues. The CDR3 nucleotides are TGTGCCAGCAGTTACTCGGGGGACAGGGGTATAACCGCCGATGAAGCTTTCTTT. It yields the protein CASSYSGDRGITADEAFF.

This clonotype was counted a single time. This chain's CDR3 is CASSFDRGSYEQYF. The CDR3, as DNA: TGTGCCAGCAGTTTTGACAGGGGTTCCTACGAGCAGTACTTC. The rearrangement uses TRBV6-9 and TRBJ2-7, with 8 bases aligning to TRBD1. Trimming took 4 bases from V and 1 from J; bases not matched to a gene: 3. The CDR3 contains 14 residues. The germline V gene encodes CDR1 MNHGY and CDR2 SVAAGI.

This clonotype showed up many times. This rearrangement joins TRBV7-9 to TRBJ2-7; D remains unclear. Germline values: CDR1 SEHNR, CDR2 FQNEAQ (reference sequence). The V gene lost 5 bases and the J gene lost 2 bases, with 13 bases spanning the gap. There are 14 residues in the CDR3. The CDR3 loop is CASSPEESPYEQYF. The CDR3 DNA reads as TGTGCCAGCAGCCCAGAGGAGAGCCCCTACGAGCAGTACTTC.

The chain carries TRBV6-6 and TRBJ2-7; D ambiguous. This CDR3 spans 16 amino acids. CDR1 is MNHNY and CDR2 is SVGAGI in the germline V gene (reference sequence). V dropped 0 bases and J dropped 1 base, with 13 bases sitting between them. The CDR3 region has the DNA TGTGCCAGCAGTTACTCGATTTCCGCTGTTTCCTACGAGCAGTACTTC. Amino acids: CASSYSISAVSYEQYF.

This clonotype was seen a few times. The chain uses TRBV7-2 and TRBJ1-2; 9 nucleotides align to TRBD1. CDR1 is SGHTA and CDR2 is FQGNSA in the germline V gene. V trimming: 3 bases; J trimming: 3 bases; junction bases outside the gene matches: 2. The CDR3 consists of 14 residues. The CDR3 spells CASSFRTGDYGYTF. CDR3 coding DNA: TGTGCCAGCAGCTTCCGGACAGGGGACTATGGCTACACCTTC.

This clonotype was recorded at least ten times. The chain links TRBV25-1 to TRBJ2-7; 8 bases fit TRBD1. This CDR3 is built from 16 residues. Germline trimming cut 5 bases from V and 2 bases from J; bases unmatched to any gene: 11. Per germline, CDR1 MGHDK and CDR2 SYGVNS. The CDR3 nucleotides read TGTGCCAGCAGTTCCCAGACAGGGGCTTTGACCTACGAGCAGTACTTC. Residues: CASSSQTGALTYEQYF.

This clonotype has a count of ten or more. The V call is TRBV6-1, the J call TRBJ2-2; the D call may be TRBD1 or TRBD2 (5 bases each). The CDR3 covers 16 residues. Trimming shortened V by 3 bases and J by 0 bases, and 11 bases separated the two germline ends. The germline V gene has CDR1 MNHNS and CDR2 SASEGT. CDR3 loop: CASSEWGFSNTGELFF. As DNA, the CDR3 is TGTGCCAGCAGTGAGTGGGGGTTCTCGAACACCGGGGAGCTGTTTTTT.

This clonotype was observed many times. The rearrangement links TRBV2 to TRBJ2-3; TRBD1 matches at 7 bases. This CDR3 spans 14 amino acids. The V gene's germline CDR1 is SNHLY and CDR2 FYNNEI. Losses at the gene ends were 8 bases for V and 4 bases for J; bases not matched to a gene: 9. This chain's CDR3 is CASEDYRGADTQYF. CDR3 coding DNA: TGTGCCAGCGAGGATTACAGGGGCGCAGATACGCAGTATTTT.

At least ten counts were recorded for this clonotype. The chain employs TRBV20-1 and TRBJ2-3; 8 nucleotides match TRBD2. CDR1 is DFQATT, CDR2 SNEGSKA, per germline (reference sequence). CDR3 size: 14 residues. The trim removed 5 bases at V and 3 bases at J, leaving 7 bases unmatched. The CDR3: CSALSGSVTDTQYF. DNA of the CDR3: TGCAGTGCTTTAAGCGGGAGTGTAACAGATACGCAGTATTTT.

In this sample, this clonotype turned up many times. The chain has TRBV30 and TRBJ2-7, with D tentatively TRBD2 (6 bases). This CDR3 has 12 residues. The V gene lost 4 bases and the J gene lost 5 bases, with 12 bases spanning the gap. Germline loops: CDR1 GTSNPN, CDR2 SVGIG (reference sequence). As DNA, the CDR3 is TGTGCCTGGACAGCGGGCGGGGACGAGCAGTACTTC. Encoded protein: CAWTAGGDEQYF.

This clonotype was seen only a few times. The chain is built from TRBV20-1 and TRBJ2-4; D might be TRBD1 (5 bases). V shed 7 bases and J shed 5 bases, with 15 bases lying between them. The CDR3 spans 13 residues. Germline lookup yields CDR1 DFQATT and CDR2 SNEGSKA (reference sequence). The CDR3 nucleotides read TGCAGTGTACAAATCGACAGTCAAAACATTCAGTACTTC. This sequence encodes CSVQIDSQNIQYF.

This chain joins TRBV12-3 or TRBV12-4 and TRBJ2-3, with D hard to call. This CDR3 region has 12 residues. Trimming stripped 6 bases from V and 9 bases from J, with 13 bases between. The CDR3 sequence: CASSLQSGTQYF. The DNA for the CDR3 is TGTGCCAGCAGCTTGCAGAGTGGCACGCAGTATTTT.

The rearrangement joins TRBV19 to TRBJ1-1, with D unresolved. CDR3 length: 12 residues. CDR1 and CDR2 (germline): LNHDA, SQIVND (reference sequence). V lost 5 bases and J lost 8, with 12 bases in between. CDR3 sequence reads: CASSPPGLEAFF. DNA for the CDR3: TGTGCCAGTAGTCCACCGGGCCTCGAAGCTTTCTTT.

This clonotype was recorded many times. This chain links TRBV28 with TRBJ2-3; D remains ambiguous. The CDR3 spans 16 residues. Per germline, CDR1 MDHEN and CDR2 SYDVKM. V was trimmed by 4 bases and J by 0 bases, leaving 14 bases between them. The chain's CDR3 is CASSSIAVSSTDTQYF. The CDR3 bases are TGTGCCAGCAGTTCTATCGCGGTCTCTAGCACAGATACGCAGTATTTT.

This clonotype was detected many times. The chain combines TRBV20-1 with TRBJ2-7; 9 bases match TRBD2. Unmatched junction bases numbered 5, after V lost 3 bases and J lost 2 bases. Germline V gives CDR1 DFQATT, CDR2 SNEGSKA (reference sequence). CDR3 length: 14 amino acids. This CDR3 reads CSASPSGATYEQYF. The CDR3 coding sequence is TGCAGTGCTAGCCCTAGCGGGGCTACCTACGAGCAGTACTTC.

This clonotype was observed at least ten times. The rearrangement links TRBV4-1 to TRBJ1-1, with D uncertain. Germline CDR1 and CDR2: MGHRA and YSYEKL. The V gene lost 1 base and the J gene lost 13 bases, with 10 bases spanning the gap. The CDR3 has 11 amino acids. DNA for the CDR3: TGCGCCAGCAGCCAAGCGGGGTCTGTTTTCTTT. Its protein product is CASSQAGSVFF.

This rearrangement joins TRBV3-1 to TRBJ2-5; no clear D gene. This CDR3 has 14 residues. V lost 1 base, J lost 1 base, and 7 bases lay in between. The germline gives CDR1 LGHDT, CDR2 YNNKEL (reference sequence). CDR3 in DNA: TGTGCCAGCAGCCAAGGCGCCACCCAAGAGACCCAGTACTTC. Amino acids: CASSQGATQETQYF.

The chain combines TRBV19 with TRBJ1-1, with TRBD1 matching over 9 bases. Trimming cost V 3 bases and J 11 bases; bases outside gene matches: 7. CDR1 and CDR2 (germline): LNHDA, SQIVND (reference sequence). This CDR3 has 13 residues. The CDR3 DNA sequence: TGTGCCAGTAGTATGTCTGGGACAGGGCGGGCTTTCTTT. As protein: CASSMSGTGRAFF. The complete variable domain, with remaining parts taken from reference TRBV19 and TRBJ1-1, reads DGGITQSPKYLFRKEGQNVTLSCEQNLNHDAMYWYRQDPGQGLRLIYYSQIVNDFQKGDIAEGYSVSREKKESFPLTVTSAQKNPTAFYLCASSMSGTGRAFFGQGTRLTVV.